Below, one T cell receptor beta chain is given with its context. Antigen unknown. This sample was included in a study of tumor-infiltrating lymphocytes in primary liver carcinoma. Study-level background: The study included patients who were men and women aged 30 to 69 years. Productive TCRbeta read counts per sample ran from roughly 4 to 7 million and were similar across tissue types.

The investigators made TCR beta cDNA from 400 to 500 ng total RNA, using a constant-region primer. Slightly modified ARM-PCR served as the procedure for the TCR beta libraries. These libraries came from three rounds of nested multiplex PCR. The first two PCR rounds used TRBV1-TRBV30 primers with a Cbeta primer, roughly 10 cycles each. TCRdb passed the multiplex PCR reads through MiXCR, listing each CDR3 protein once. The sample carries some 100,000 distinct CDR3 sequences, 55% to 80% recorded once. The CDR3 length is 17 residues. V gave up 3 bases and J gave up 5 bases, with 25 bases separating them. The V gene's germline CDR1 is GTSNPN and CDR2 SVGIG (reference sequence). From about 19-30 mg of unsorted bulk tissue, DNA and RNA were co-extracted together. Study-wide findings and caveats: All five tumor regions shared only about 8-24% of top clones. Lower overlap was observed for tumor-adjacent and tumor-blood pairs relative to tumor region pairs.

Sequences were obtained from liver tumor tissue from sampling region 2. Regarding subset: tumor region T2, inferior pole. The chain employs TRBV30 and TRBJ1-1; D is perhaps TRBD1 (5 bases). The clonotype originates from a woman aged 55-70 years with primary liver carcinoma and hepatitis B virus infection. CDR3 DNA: TGTGCCTGGAGCCCAAGAGGGGAACTCGGACGGTGGACTGAAGCTTTCTTT. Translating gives CAWSPRGELGRWTEAFF.